The T cell receptor beta chain under discussion was sequenced for a study of Ad26.COV2.S vaccination and SARS-CoV-2 variants. About the research overall: Donor got 5x10^10 or 1x10^11 viral particles of Ad26.COV2.S.

Germline-derived CDR1 and CDR2 are MNHEY and SVGAGI. Deletions cut 3 bases from V and 9 bases from J, with 9 bases between. This CDR3 has 12 residues. Generated by immunoSEQ multiplex PCR, the TCRdb table keeps only in-frame clones and is missing some. The table lists about 400,000 clones, about 91% of them singletons, with over 1.5% in the top ten. Treatment reported: around 19 received Ad26.COV2.S at low or high dose, single or two shots; five or six received placebo; per-sample allocation not given. Sampling occurred on day 63 after the first vaccine or placebo injection. Spike of the Wuhan-strain SARS-CoV-2 was expressed by an Ad26 vector, which formed the vaccine.

The receptor's source is a person between 18 and 65 years old who received the Ad26.COV2.S COVID-19 vaccine or a placebo. V and J are TRBV6-5 and TRBJ1-5; D unclear. The sample consisted of peripheral blood, taken in a trial of Ad26.COV2.S vaccine versus placebo. In DNA, the CDR3 is TGTGCCAGCAGTTATTTCGAGGGGCCCCAGCATTTT. It encodes CASSYFEGPQHF.